This T cell receptor beta chain derives from a study of molecular identifiers for immune sequencing clone quantification. Study-wide findings and caveats: Effector cells kept over 99% of their molecules in clones above 20 RNA copies, while naive cells kept under 1% there. Barcodes shared by identical TCR molecules could lead to underestimated sizes of highly expanded clones.

The sample holds a few counts of this clonotype. The antigen remains unidentified. TCRdb analysed the PCR reads with MiXCR anew, one entry per CDR3 protein. The sample yields some 590,000 distinct CDR3 sequences, 25% seen once. Looked up from germline, CDR1 is GTSNPN and CDR2 is SVGIG (reference sequence). This CDR3 contains 14 residues. V dropped 3 bases and J dropped 1; count of bases not matched to a gene: 5. Sequenced material: naive CD8+ T cells from blood, with Jurkat cell RNA spiked in. Noted subset: FACS-sorted CD8+CD4-CCR7+CD45RA+ naive T cells. The chain combines TRBV30 with TRBJ1-1; 7 nucleotides line up with TRBD1. This sequence originates from a human donor in good health. Some libraries in this study had Jurkat cell RNA spiked in. CDR3 sequence reads: CAWSPGQSNTEAFF. For the CDR3, the DNA is TGTGCCTGGAGCCCGGGACAGTCGAACACTGAAGCTTTCTTT.